This TCR beta chain was captured by sequencing in a study of blood T cells in healthy people across ages. A second PCR, run for roughly 7 to 11 cycles, used a sample-barcoded 5' primer plus a J-beta primer mix. TCRdb reanalysed the 5' RACE reads using MiXCR and keeps one entry per CDR3 protein. The table includes almost 550,000 distinct CDR3 sequences, nearly 25% detected once. The V gene end was trimmed by 0 bases and the J gene end by 6 bases; junction bases not matched to a gene: 7. The CDR3 runs to 16 residues. Germline CDR1 is LGHNA and CDR2 is YSLEER. These same data were also listed under a study on T cells of mothers and their children.

V and J are TRBV4-3 and TRBJ2-7; TRBD2 aligns across 11 bases. The clonotype comes from a boy between 5 and 17 years old in good health. The sequenced material came from blood. DNA for the CDR3: TGCGCCAGCAGCCAAGAAATCGGCCTAGCGGGAGGCGAGCAGTACTTC. This gives the protein CASSQEIGLAGGEQYF.